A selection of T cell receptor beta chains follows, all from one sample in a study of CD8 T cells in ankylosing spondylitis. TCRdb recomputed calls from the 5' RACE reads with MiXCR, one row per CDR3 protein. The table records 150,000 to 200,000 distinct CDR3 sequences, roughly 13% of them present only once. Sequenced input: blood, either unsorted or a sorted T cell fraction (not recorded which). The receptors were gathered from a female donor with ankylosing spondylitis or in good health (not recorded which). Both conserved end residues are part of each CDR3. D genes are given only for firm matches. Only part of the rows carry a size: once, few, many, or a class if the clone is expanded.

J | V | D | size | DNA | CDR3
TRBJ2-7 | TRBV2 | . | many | TGTGCCAGCAGTGACCTAGAGCAGTACTTC | CASSDLEQYF
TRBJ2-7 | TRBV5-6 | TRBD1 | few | TGTGCCAGCAGCCCTCCGGGACAGTCTTCCTACGAGCAGTACTTC | CASSPPGQSSYEQYF
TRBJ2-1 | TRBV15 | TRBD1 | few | TGTGCCACGCCACAGGACAGGGCGTACAATGAGCAGTTCTTC | CATPQDRAYNEQFF
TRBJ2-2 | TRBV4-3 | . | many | TGCGCCAGCAGCCGCACCGGGACGGCGAACACCGGGGAGCTGTTTTTT | CASSRTGTANTGELFF
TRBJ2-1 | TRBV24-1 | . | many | TGTGCCACCGGGGCGGGCCCTTACAATGAGCAGTTCTTC | CATGAGPYNEQFF
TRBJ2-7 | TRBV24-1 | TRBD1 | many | TGTGCCACCAGTCTTCATGACAGGGACGAGCAGTACTTC | CATSLHDRDEQYF
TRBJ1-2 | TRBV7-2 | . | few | TGTGCCAGCAGACTCCAGGGTGAAGGGGTAGGCACCTTC | CASRLQGEGVGTF
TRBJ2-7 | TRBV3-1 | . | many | TGTGCCAGCAGCCGGACAGACGAGCAGTACTTC | CASSRTDEQYF
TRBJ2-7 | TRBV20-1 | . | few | TGCAGTGCTACAGGGGAAAGCTCCTACGAGCAGTACTTC | CSATGESSYEQYF
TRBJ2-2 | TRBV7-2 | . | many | TGTGCCAGCAGCTTGACGACATCGGGGGAGCTGTTTTTT | CASSLTTSGELFF
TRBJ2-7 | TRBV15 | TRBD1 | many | TGTGCCACCAGCAGGGGACAGGGGGGCTACGAGCAGTACTTC | CATSRGQGGYEQYF
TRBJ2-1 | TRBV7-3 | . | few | TGTGCCAGCAGCTTAAGTGGGGGTTTCTCCTACAATGAGCAGTTCTTC | CASSLSGGFSYNEQFF
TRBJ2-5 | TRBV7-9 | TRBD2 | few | TGTGCCAGCAGCTTATACGTGGCTAGCGGGTACCAAGAGACCCAGTACTTC | CASSLYVASGYQETQYF
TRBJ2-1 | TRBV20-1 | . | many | TGCAGTGCTAGCCCCAGGGGAGGTGAGCAGTTCTTC | CSASPRGGEQFF
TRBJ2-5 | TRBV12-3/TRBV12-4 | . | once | TGTGCCAGCAGTTTTCCTCCACGGTTCGGGGCAGAGACCCAGTACTTC | CASSFPPRFGAETQYF
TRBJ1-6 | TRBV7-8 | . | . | TGTGCCAGCAACACTCGGATGGGGTCACCCCTCCACTTT | CASNTRMGSPLHF